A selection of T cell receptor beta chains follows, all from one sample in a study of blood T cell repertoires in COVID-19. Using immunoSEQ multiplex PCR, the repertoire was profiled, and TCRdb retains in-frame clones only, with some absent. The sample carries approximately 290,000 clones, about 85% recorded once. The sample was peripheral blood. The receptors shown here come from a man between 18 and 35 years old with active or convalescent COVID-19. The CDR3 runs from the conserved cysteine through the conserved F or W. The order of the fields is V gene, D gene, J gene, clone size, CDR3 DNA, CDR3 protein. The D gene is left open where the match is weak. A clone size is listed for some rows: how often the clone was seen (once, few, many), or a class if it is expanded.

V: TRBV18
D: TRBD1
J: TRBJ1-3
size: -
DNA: TGTGCCAGCTCACCTTATTTCGGGACAGAGGGAAACACCATATATTTT
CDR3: CASSPYFGTEGNTIYF

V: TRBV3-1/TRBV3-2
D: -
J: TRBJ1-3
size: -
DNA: TGTGCCAGCAGCCAAGATCGGGAAAACTCTGGAAACACCATATATTTT
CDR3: CASSQDRENSGNTIYF

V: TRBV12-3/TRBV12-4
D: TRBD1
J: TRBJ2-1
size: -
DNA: TGTGCCAGCAGTGGGGGACAGAGCAATGAGCAGTTCTTC
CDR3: CASSGGQSNEQFF

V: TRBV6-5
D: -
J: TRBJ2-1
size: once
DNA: TGTGCCAGCGGACAGAGCTCCTACAATGAGCAGTTCTTC
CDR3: CASGQSSYNEQFF

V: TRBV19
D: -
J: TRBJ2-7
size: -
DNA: TGTGCCAGTAGTGCAGGTCAAGGCTACGAGCAGTACTTC
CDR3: CASSAGQGYEQYF

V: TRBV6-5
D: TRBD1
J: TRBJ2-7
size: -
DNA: TGTGCCAGCAGATCCCAGGGGGCAAAGCAGTACTTC
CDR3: CASRSQGAKQYF

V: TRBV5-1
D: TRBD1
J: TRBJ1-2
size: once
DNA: TGCGCCAGCAGTTCGACAGGGGGACACTATGGCTACACCTTC
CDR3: CASSSTGGHYGYTF

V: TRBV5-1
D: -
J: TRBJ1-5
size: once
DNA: TGCGCCAGCAGCCCGGAAATCGGGAATCAGCCCCAGCATTTT
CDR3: CASSPEIGNQPQHF

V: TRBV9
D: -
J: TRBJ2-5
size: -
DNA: TGTGCCAGCAGCGTAGGGGGTGGAGGGAATCTGGGGACCCAGTACTTC
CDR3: CASSVGGGGNLGTQYF

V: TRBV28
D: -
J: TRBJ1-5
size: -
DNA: TGTGCCAGCAGTTTCCGGGGGGTTGGGGCCCAGCATTTT
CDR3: CASSFRGVGAQHF

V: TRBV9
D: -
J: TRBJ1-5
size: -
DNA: TGTGCCAGCAGCGTAGCGGAGGGCGGTCAGCCCCAGCATTTT
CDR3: CASSVAEGGQPQHF

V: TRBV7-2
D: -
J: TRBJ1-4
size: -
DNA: TGTGCCAGCAGCTTAGACCAAGGGGCAGGGGTGGGGGAAAAACTGTTTTTT
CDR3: CASSLDQGAGVGEKLFF

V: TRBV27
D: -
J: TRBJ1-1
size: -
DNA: TGTGCCAGCAGTCCCGGGGGACGTAAGAACACTGAAGCTTTCTTT
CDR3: CASSPGGRKNTEAFF

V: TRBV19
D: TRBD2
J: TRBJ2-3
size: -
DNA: TGTGCCAGTAGTCGAGGACTAGCCTTCTCCCCAGATACGCAGTATTTT
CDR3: CASSRGLAFSPDTQYF

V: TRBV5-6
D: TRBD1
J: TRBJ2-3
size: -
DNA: TGTGCCAGCAGCCCACAGGGGGCGGGCACAGATACGCAGTATTTT
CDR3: CASSPQGAGTDTQYF

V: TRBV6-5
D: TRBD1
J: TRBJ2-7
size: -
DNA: TGTGCCAGCTTTTGGGACAGCTACTCCTACGAGCAGTACTTC
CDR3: CASFWDSYSYEQYF

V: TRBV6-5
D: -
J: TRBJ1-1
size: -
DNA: TGTGCCAGCAGTTATTCTGCGGCCACTGAAGCTTTCTTT
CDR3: CASSYSAATEAFF

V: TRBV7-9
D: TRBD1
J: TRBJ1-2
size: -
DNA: TGTGCCAGCAGCTCGACAGGGGCCTTAGGCTACACCTTC
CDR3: CASSSTGALGYTF

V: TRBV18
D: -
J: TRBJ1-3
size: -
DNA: TGTGCCAGCTCACCAGCGACAGAGCCCCGAAACACCATATATTTT
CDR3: CASSPATEPRNTIYF

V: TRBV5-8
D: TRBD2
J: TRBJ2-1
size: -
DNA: TGTGCCAGCAGCTTTAGCGGGAGTTACAATGAGCAGTTCTTC
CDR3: CASSFSGSYNEQFF

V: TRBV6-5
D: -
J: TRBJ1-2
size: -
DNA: TGTGCCAGCAGTCCGGTTGCGGGTAACTATGGCTACACCTTC
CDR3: CASSPVAGNYGYTF

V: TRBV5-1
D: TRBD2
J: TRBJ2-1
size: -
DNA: TGCGCCAGCAGCTTGGGCGGACTAGCGGGAGTAAGGGACAATGAGCAGTTCTTC
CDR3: CASSLGGLAGVRDNEQFF

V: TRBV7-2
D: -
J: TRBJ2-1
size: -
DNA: TGTGCCAGCAGGCCCGCTTTTAGCTCCTACAATGAGCAGTTCTTC
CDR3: CASRPAFSSYNEQFF